The present T cell receptor beta chain was sequenced within a study of shared clonotypes between healthy human individuals. All the donors were Caucasian adults who lived in Nashville, Tennessee. Sequencing used immunoSEQ multiplex PCR; TCRdb keeps in-frame clones, though not all of them. This sample has a few million clones, with just over 90% found just once. J lost 1 base, V lost 3 bases, and 1 base had no gene match. Germline lookup yields CDR1 SGHDN and CDR2 FVKESK. The length of the CDR3 is 15 residues. The chain uses TRBV14 and TRBJ2-3; TRBD2 agrees at 10 bases. The material sequenced was naive CD4+ T cells sorted from blood. Regarding subset: CD45RA+ positively selected. The sequence was obtained from a man in his late teens or twenties in good health. The CDR3 DNA follows: TGTGCCAGCAGCCACGGGACTAGCGGCACAGATACGCAGTATTTT. Protein: CASSHGTSGTDTQYF.